These 7 T cell receptor beta chains came from one sample sequenced in a study of cytomegalovirus exposure and HLA in healthy donors. Use of 60 Vbeta and 13 Jbeta primers characterized the PCR. Profiling relied on immunoSEQ multiplex PCR, and the TCRdb table lists in-frame clones only, not all of them. The table records over 200,000 clones, 82% of them present only once. The sequenced sample was PBMCs. The receptors were gathered from a woman between 35 and 50 years old in good health and CMV-seropositive.

The gene calls are TRBV5-6 and TRBJ1-6, with 7 positions matching TRBD1. V lost 0 bases and J lost 10; bases outside the gene matches: 10. CDR3 length: 16 residues. Looked up from germline, CDR1 is SGHDT and CDR2 is YYEEEE. In DNA form, the CDR3 reads TGTGCCAGCAGCTTGGCCGAGGGACAGAGGGTGTCACCCCTCCACTTT. Encoded protein: CASSLAEGQRVSPLHF.

The chain carries TRBV9 and TRBJ1-1; TRBD1 might be the D (6 bases). Per the germline V gene, CDR1 is SGDLS and CDR2 is YYNGEE. V dropped 3 bases and J dropped 7 bases, with 13 bases sitting between them. CDR3 length equals 13 residues. CDR3 sequence reads: CASSEGTYSEAFF. CDR3 bases: TGTGCCAGCAGCGAGGGGACATACAGTGAAGCTTTCTTT. The full variable domain, rest sourced from reference TRBV9 and TRBJ1-1, is DSGVTQTPKHLITATGQRVTLRCSPRSGDLSVYWYQQSLDQGLQFLIQYYNGEERAKGNILERFSAQQFPDLHSELNLSSLELGDSALYFCASSEGTYSEAFFGQGTRLTVV.

This chain uses TRBV19 with TRBJ1-1, with 7 bases fitting TRBD1. The junction had 20 bases not matched to a gene; V was cut back by 5 bases and J by 11 bases. Germline CDR1 is LNHDA and CDR2 is SQIVND (reference sequence). This CDR3 comprises 16 residues. This chain's CDR3 is CASSRNTGVLRTGAFF. In DNA, the CDR3 is TGTGCCAGTAGTCGCAATACAGGGGTCCTTAGGACTGGGGCTTTCTTT.

This clone has just one count. This chain links TRBV21-1 with TRBJ1-5; the table names TRBD1, a call not compared with the DNA. TRBV21-1 constitutes a pseudogene. This CDR3 is built from 16 residues. The CDR3 here is CASSKEGEKVEQPQHF. In DNA form, the CDR3 reads TGTGCCAGCAGCAAAGAGGGGGAGAAGGTGGAACAGCCCCAGCATTTT.

The chain couples TRBV5-1 to TRBJ1-4, with D unresolved. V was trimmed by 5 bases and J by 0 bases, leaving 11 bases between them. This CDR3 is 15 amino acids long. CDR1 is SGHRS, CDR2 YFSETQ, per germline. As DNA, the CDR3 is TGCGCCAGCAGACCCGACACCGCAACTAATGAAAAACTGTTTTTT. Its translation is CASRPDTATNEKLFF.

This clone was seen just once. The chain uses TRBV7-2 and TRBJ2-7, with D maybe TRBD1 (6 bases). V dropped 5 bases and J dropped 1 base, with 15 bases sitting between them. CDR1 and CDR2 (germline): SGHTA, FQGNSA. This CDR3 spans 15 amino acids. CDR3 region: CASSERGTHSYEQYF. The CDR3 coding sequence is TGTGCCAGCAGCGAAAGGGGGACACATTCCTACGAGCAGTACTTC.

This clone was seen only a few times. The J gene is TRBJ2-7, the V gene TRBV4-3, with D possibly matching TRBD2 (6 bases). V gave up 2 bases and J gave up 3 bases, with 11 bases separating them. Germline assignment: CDR1 LGHNA and CDR2 YSLEER. This CDR3 has 14 amino acids. The CDR3: CASSQHQGGYEQYF. CDR3 sequence (DNA): TGCGCCAGCAGCCAACACCAGGGAGGCTACGAGCAGTACTTC.